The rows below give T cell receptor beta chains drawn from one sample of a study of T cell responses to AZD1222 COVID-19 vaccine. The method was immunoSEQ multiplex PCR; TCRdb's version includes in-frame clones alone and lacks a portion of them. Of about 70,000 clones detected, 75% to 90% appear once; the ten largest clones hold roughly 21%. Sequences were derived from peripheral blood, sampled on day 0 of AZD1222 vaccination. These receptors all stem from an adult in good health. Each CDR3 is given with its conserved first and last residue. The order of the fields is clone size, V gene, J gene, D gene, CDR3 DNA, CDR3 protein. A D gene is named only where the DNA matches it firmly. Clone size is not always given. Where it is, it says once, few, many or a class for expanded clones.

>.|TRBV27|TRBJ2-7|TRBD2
TGTGCCAGCAGTTCACAAACTAGCGGGGCCTTTTACGAGCAGTACTTC
CASSSQTSGAFYEQYF
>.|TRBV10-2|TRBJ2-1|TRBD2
TGCGCCAGCCTTCTAGCGGGAGGGAACAATGAGCAGTTCTTC
CASLLAGGNNEQFF
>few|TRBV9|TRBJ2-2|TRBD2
TGTGCCAGCAGCGTAGTGGCTAGCGGGAGCGTCGGGGAGCTGTTTTTT
CASSVVASGSVGELFF
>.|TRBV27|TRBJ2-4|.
TGTGCCAGCAGTTCCGGGACCACCAAAAACATTCAGTACTTC
CASSSGTTKNIQYF
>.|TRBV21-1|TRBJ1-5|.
TGTGCCAGCAGCAAAGTGGTTCGGGAGCTCTATAGCAATCAGCCCCAGCATTTT
CASSKVVRELYSNQPQHF
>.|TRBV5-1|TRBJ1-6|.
TGCGCCAGCAGCTGGGACGGTAATTCACCCCTCCACTTT
CASSWDGNSPLHF
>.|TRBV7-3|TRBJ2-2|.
TGTGCCAGCAGCTTAGAGGCGGCCGTAGCGTCCCCCGGGGAGCTGTTTTTT
CASSLEAAVASPGELFF
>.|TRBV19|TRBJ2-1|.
TGTGCCACCGCGGACAGCCTACAGAACAATGAGCAGTTCTTC
CATADSLQNNEQFF
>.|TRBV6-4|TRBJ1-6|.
TGTGCCAGCAGTGACGTGAAGACCCTCCACTTT
CASSDVKTLHF
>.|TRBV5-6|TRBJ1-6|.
TGTGCCAGCAGCCTATCAGGGGCCTATAATTCACCCCTCCACTTT
CASSLSGAYNSPLHF
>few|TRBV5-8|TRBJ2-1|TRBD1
TGTGCCAGCACCGGCTCCGGGACAGGCCCTTCCTACAATGAGCAGTTCTTC
CASTGSGTGPSYNEQFF
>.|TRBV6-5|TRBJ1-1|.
TGTGCCAGCAGTTATATTCAGGGGTCCGCTGAAGCTTTCTTT
CASSYIQGSAEAFF
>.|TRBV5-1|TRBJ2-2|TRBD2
TGCGCCAGCAGCCCCGGGACTACTGGGACCGGGGAGCTGTTTTTT
CASSPGTTGTGELFF
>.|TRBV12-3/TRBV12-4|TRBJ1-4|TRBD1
TGTGCCAGCAGTTTGGCGGTGGGGACAGCTGTTTTT
CASSLAVGTAVF
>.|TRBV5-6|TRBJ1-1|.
TGTGCCAGCAGCTTGTACACTGAAGCTTTCTTT
CASSLYTEAFF
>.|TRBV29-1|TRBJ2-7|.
TGCAGCGTTCTCGGTAGCGCGGGACCTCCCGAGCAGTACTTC
CSVLGSAGPPEQYF
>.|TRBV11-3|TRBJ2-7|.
TGTGCCAGCAGCTTAGACCGGGGGGCCGCCTACGAGCAGTACTTC
CASSLDRGAAYEQYF
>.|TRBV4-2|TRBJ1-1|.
TGTGCCAGCAGCCTCCGGGCCGAAGCTTTCTTT
CASSLRAEAFF
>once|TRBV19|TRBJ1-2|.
TGTGCCAGTATCCGTCGGGCGGACGGCTTCTATGGCTACACCTTC
CASIRRADGFYGYTF
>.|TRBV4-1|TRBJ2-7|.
TGCGCCAGCAGCCAAGATGGGCCCCCCTATCACGAGCAGTACTTC
CASSQDGPPYHEQYF
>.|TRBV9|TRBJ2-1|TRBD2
TGTGCCAGCAGCGTAGGCGGGAGCGGATACAATGAGCAGTTCTTC
CASSVGGSGYNEQFF
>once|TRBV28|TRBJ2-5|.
TGTGCCAGCAGTTTCCCTAGCCTGGAGACCCAGTACTTC
CASSFPSLETQYF
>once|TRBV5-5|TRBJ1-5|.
TGTGCCAGCAGCCCCGGGACCGCTGAGGGGCCCCAGCATTTT
CASSPGTAEGPQHF
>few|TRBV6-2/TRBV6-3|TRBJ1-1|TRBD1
TGTGCCAGCAGCTCGCAGGGGGCGCTGGATACTGAAGCTTTCTTT
CASSSQGALDTEAFF
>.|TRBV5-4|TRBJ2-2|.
TGTGCCAGCAGCCGCGTCCCGGGAACCGGGGAGCTGTTTTTT
CASSRVPGTGELFF
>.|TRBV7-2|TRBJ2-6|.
TGTGCCAGCAGCTTACAGTCTGGGGCCAACGTCCTGACTTTC
CASSLQSGANVLTF
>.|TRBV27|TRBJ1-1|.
TGTGCCAGCAGCCAACGGCCAGGAGTCATGAACACTGAAGCTTTCTTT
CASSQRPGVMNTEAFF
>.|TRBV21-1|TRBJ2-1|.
TGTGCCAGCAGCCGGCAGGGCAGGGCCCCTCTCAATGAGCAGTTCTTC
CASSRQGRAPLNEQFF
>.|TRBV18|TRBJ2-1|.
TGTGCCAGCTCACCGAAAGTAGCGGAACCTCCTTACAATGAGCAGTTCTTC
CASSPKVAEPPYNEQFF
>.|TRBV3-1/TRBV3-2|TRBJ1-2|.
TGTGCCAGCAGCCAAGGGACAAATGGCTACACCTTC
CASSQGTNGYTF
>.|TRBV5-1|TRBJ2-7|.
TGCGCCAGCAGCTCCCGAGTGGGGGTTGCAGGACTATACGAGCAGTACTTC
CASSSRVGVAGLYEQYF
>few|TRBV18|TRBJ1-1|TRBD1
TGTGCCAGCTCACCACCGACAGGGTACACTGAAGCTTTCTTT
CASSPPTGYTEAFF
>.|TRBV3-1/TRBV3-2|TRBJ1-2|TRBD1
TGTGCCAGCAGCTCTTCACAGGGGTTCTATGGCTACACCTTC
CASSSSQGFYGYTF